Listed below are T cell receptor beta chains from one sample, sequenced in a study of blood T cells in healthy people across ages. TCRdb recomputed calls from the 5' RACE reads with MiXCR, one row per CDR3 protein. The table lists approximately 1.5 million distinct CDR3 sequences, 40% to 45% of them singletons. Sequencing was done on a sample of blood. Every receptor here comes from a woman in her late teens or twenties in good health. CDR3s include the opening cysteine and the closing phenylalanine or tryptophan. The D gene is left open where the match is weak. Expanded clones get a size class; other rows say once, few or many, or leave the size out.

j_gene: TRBJ1-2; abundance: -; v_gene: TRBV4-3; d_gene: -; CDR3aa: CASSQQGGANYGYTF; CDR3nt: TGCGCCAGCAGCCAGCAAGGGGGGGCTAACTATGGCTACACCTTC
j_gene: TRBJ1-1; abundance: -; v_gene: TRBV2; d_gene: -; CDR3aa: CASSQTHNTEAFF; CDR3nt: TGTGCCAGCAGTCAGACTCATAACACTGAAGCTTTCTTT
j_gene: TRBJ2-5; abundance: -; v_gene: TRBV9; d_gene: TRBD1; CDR3aa: CASSVEGGPGTQYF; CDR3nt: TGTGCCAGCAGCGTAGAAGGGGGCCCGGGGACCCAGTACTTC
j_gene: TRBJ2-1; abundance: -; v_gene: TRBV4-1; d_gene: -; CDR3aa: CASSQVPSRVDRQFF; CDR3nt: TGCGCCAGCAGCCAAGTGCCTAGCCGTGTCGACAGGCAGTTCTTC
j_gene: TRBJ1-5; abundance: few; v_gene: TRBV27; d_gene: -; CDR3aa: CASSLRGAAVPRDQPQHF; CDR3nt: TGTGCCAGCAGTTTAAGGGGGGCAGCGGTACCAAGGGATCAGCCCCAGCATTTT
j_gene: TRBJ2-5; abundance: few; v_gene: TRBV10-3; d_gene: -; CDR3aa: CAASRGAEETQYF; CDR3nt: TGTGCCGCTTCACGGGGGGCTGAGGAGACCCAGTACTTC
j_gene: TRBJ1-1; abundance: -; v_gene: TRBV6-6; d_gene: TRBD1; CDR3aa: CASSTQGGAEAFF; CDR3nt: TGTGCCAGCAGTACGCAGGGGGGTGCTGAAGCTTTCTTT
j_gene: TRBJ1-2; abundance: -; v_gene: TRBV29-1; d_gene: -; CDR3aa: CSSRGGDQDSYTF; CDR3nt: TGCAGCTCCCGCGGGGGCGACCAAGATAGCTACACCTTC
j_gene: TRBJ2-4; abundance: few; v_gene: TRBV20-1; d_gene: TRBD1; CDR3aa: CSARGQGRDVQYF; CDR3nt: TGCAGTGCTAGGGGACAGGGTCGCGATGTTCAGTACTTC
j_gene: TRBJ2-1; abundance: -; v_gene: TRBV29-1; d_gene: TRBD2; CDR3aa: CSVEAGENEQFF; CDR3nt: TGCAGCGTTGAGGCGGGAGAAAATGAGCAGTTCTTC
j_gene: TRBJ1-1; abundance: -; v_gene: TRBV5-1; d_gene: -; CDR3aa: CASGFRDTNTEAFF; CDR3nt: TGCGCCAGCGGCTTCCGGGACACTAACACTGAAGCTTTCTTT
j_gene: TRBJ2-4; abundance: -; v_gene: TRBV6-5; d_gene: TRBD2; CDR3aa: CASSTAAGEEVNEQYF; CDR3nt: TGTGCCAGCAGTACCGCGGCGGGAGAGGAAGTGAATGAGCAGTACTTC
j_gene: TRBJ1-1; abundance: many; v_gene: TRBV6-5; d_gene: TRBD1; CDR3aa: CASRQGPGTEAFF; CDR3nt: TGTGCCAGCAGACAGGGGCCTGGCACTGAAGCTTTCTTT
j_gene: TRBJ1-5; abundance: -; v_gene: TRBV27; d_gene: TRBD1; CDR3aa: CASRIRGTGKSNQPQHF; CDR3nt: TGTGCCAGCAGAATTAGGGGGACAGGGAAGAGCAATCAGCCCCAGCATTTT
j_gene: TRBJ2-1; abundance: -; v_gene: TRBV20-1; d_gene: TRBD2; CDR3aa: CSARTTSGRHYYNEQFF; CDR3nt: TGCAGTGCTAGGACGACTAGCGGGAGGCACTACTACAATGAGCAGTTCTTC
j_gene: TRBJ2-5; abundance: -; v_gene: TRBV7-2; d_gene: TRBD1; CDR3aa: CASSLGTGFETQYF; CDR3nt: TGTGCCAGCAGTTTGGGGACAGGGTTTGAGACCCAGTACTTC
j_gene: TRBJ2-1; abundance: few; v_gene: TRBV6-2/TRBV6-3; d_gene: TRBD2; CDR3aa: CASRPGLAGESNEQFF; CDR3nt: TGTGCCAGCAGGCCCGGACTAGCGGGAGAGTCCAATGAGCAGTTCTTC
j_gene: TRBJ1-6; abundance: many; v_gene: TRBV9; d_gene: -; CDR3aa: CASSQQNRLNSPLHF; CDR3nt: TGTGCCAGCAGCCAACAGAACCGTCTTAATTCACCCCTCCACTTT
j_gene: TRBJ2-7; abundance: -; v_gene: TRBV9; d_gene: TRBD2; CDR3aa: CASSVSSGTSYEQYF; CDR3nt: TGTGCCAGCAGCGTCTCTAGCGGGACGTCCTACGAGCAGTACTTC
j_gene: TRBJ1-2; abundance: -; v_gene: TRBV27; d_gene: -; CDR3aa: CASRSGGSTYGYTF; CDR3nt: TGTGCCAGCAGGTCGGGGGGATCAACCTATGGCTACACCTTC
j_gene: TRBJ2-7; abundance: few; v_gene: TRBV7-2; d_gene: TRBD1; CDR3aa: CASSPGTGHYEQYF; CDR3nt: TGTGCCAGCTCTCCCGGGACAGGGCACTACGAGCAGTACTTC
j_gene: TRBJ1-5; abundance: -; v_gene: TRBV20-1; d_gene: TRBD1; CDR3aa: CSARNRGDSNQPQHF; CDR3nt: TGCAGTGCTAGAAACAGGGGAGATAGCAATCAGCCCCAGCATTTT
j_gene: TRBJ2-5; abundance: few; v_gene: TRBV4-3; d_gene: TRBD1; CDR3aa: CASSLEETGPRETQYF; CDR3nt: TGCGCCAGCAGCCTGGAGGAGACAGGGCCCAGGGAGACCCAGTACTTC
j_gene: TRBJ2-1; abundance: -; v_gene: TRBV5-1; d_gene: -; CDR3aa: CASSSQVGANEQFF; CDR3nt: TGCGCCAGCAGCTCTCAGGTGGGGGCAAATGAGCAGTTCTTC
j_gene: TRBJ1-1; abundance: -; v_gene: TRBV4-1; d_gene: -; CDR3aa: CASSQADRDNTEAFF; CDR3nt: TGCGCCAGCAGCCAAGCAGACAGAGACAACACTGAAGCTTTCTTT
j_gene: TRBJ2-7; abundance: -; v_gene: TRBV6-5; d_gene: TRBD2; CDR3aa: CASSYSFSSGTYEQYF; CDR3nt: TGTGCCAGCAGTTACTCGTTCTCTAGCGGAACCTACGAGCAGTACTTC
j_gene: TRBJ2-1; abundance: -; v_gene: TRBV5-1; d_gene: TRBD1; CDR3aa: CASSSDRSYNEQFF; CDR3nt: TGCGCCAGCAGCTCGGACAGGAGCTACAATGAGCAGTTCTTC
j_gene: TRBJ1-1; abundance: -; v_gene: TRBV5-6; d_gene: -; CDR3aa: CASSWAVHTEAFF; CDR3nt: TGTGCCAGCAGCTGGGCCGTCCACACTGAAGCTTTCTTT
j_gene: TRBJ2-1; abundance: many; v_gene: TRBV20-1; d_gene: TRBD2; CDR3aa: CSARVRTSGSNEQFF; CDR3nt: TGCAGTGCTAGAGTACGGACTAGCGGGAGCAATGAGCAGTTCTTC
j_gene: TRBJ2-5; abundance: -; v_gene: TRBV4-3; d_gene: TRBD1; CDR3aa: CASSRLAGQGLEETQYF; CDR3nt: TGCGCCAGCAGCCGACTTGCGGGACAGGGGCTAGAGGAGACCCAGTACTTC
j_gene: TRBJ2-5; abundance: -; v_gene: TRBV7-2; d_gene: -; CDR3aa: CASSLRQGWEETQYF; CDR3nt: TGTGCCAGCAGCTTAAGGCAGGGGTGGGAAGAGACCCAGTACTTC
j_gene: TRBJ2-7; abundance: -; v_gene: TRBV6-2/TRBV6-3; d_gene: -; CDR3aa: CASSLRNRADEQYF; CDR3nt: TGTGCCAGCAGCCTTAGAAACAGGGCGGACGAGCAGTACTTC
j_gene: TRBJ2-1; abundance: once; v_gene: TRBV11-1; d_gene: -; CDR3aa: CASSSDGLSYNEQFF; CDR3nt: TGTGCCAGCAGCTCGGACGGCCTCTCCTACAATGAGCAGTTCTTC
j_gene: TRBJ2-7; abundance: -; v_gene: TRBV20-1; d_gene: -; CDR3aa: CSAREADWSYNEQYF; CDR3nt: TGCAGTGCTAGAGAGGCTGACTGGTCCTACAATGAGCAGTACTTC
j_gene: TRBJ2-4; abundance: many; v_gene: TRBV6-5; d_gene: -; CDR3aa: CASSYLSGGGPKNIQYF; CDR3nt: TGTGCCAGCAGTTACCTGTCAGGGGGAGGTCCCAAAAACATTCAGTACTTC
j_gene: TRBJ1-2; abundance: few; v_gene: TRBV11-2; d_gene: TRBD1; CDR3aa: CASSQGQGVSGYTF; CDR3nt: TGTGCCAGCAGCCAGGGACAGGGGGTTTCTGGCTACACCTTC
j_gene: TRBJ2-3; abundance: once; v_gene: TRBV3-1; d_gene: TRBD2; CDR3aa: CASSQGLSGGAFSTDTQYF; CDR3nt: TGTGCCAGCAGCCAAGGACTGAGCGGGGGGGCTTTCAGCACAGATACGCAGTATTTT